These 26 T cell receptor beta chains were sequenced from one sample in a study of T-cell memory formation after mild COVID-19. TCRdb itself ran the 5' RACE reads through MiXCR, one entry per CDR3 protein. The repertoire holds about 600,000 distinct CDR3 sequences, with roughly a fifth as singletons. The specimen sequenced was PBMCs or a T cell subset sorted from them (not recorded which). The source is an adult woman who had mild COVID-19 (a few samples of this study predate the infection). Cell type and time point are not known.

This clonotype has a handful of counts. Written as DNA, the CDR3 is TGTGCCAGCAGCCCAGGCGGCAGGGCCCTCCACTTT. This translates into CASSPGGRALHF. The J gene is TRBJ1-6, the V gene TRBV2, with D perhaps matching TRBD1 (5 bases). The germline V gene encodes CDR1 SNHLY and CDR2 FYNNEI. The CDR3 contains 12 residues. Trimming cost V 6 bases and J 14 bases, with 14 bases left between them.

This clonotype was observed a few times. J is TRBJ2-1 and V is TRBV12-3 or TRBV12-4; D may match TRBD1 or TRBD2 (5 bases each). Trimming pared 8 bases from V and 2 bases from J, leaving 13 bases between. The CDR3 has 14 amino acids. CDR3 in DNA: TGTGCCAGCCAGTTGGTGGGGGCCTACAATGAGCAGTTCTTC. Translation: CASQLVGAYNEQFF.

The chain joins TRBV5-4 to TRBJ2-7; TRBD2 matches at 9 bases. The CDR3 runs 17 residues. Germline-derived CDR1 and CDR2 are SGHNT and YYREEE (reference sequence). V was pared by 2 bases and J by 6 bases, with 15 bases of the junction left unmatched. CDR3 nucleotide sequence: TGTGCCAGCAGCTTCAAAACTGTAGTAGCGGGGGATACCGAGCAGTACTTC. Translated: CASSFKTVVAGDTEQYF. The full variable domain, in which reference TRBV5-4 and TRBJ2-7 provide the parts outside the CDR3, is ETGVTQSPTHLIKTRGQQVTLRCSSQSGHNTVSWYQQALGQGPQFIFQYYREEENGRGNFPPRFSGLQFPNYSSELNVNALELDDSALYLCASSFKTVVAGDTEQYFGPGTRLTVT.

The chain combines TRBV5-1 with TRBJ2-5; D ambiguous. The CDR3 covers 14 residues. Trimming took 4 bases from V and 5 from J, leaving 15 bases between them. CDR1 and CDR2 from the germline V gene are SGHRS and YFSETQ. CDR3 in DNA: TGCGCCAGCAGCCTCGGACGCCTGGATGAGACCCAGTACTTC. Amino acids: CASSLGRLDETQYF.

This clonotype was recorded many times. One end of the junction is discordant with germline, which a read error may explain. This chain joins TRBV5-1 and TRBJ2-7; D remains unclear. CDR1 is SGHRS and CDR2 is YFSETQ in the germline V gene. The CDR3 consists of 14 residues. The CDR3 loop reads CASSLEAGSYEQYF. DNA for the CDR3: TGTGCCAGCAGCCTCGAGGCCGGCTCCTACGAGCAGTACTTC.

This chain links TRBV19 with TRBJ2-7; D may match TRBD1 or TRBD2 (5 bases each). Trimming cost V 3 bases and J 5 bases, with 14 bases left between them. Germline loops: CDR1 LNHDA, CDR2 SQIVND (reference sequence). The CDR3 has 14 residues. The CDR3: CASSISGTPHEQYF. CDR3 bases: TGTGCCAGTAGTATTTCCGGGACGCCCCACGAGCAGTACTTC.

This clonotype has more than one count but fewer than ten. The V gene is TRBV29-1, the J gene TRBJ2-1, with TRBD2 matching over 9 bases. CDR1 is SQVTM and CDR2 is ANQGSEA in the germline V gene. Unmatched junction bases numbered 9, after V lost 0 bases and J lost 15 bases. The CDR3 length is 13 residues. CDR3 bases: TGCAGCGTTGAAGATCCCTTAGCGGGGGTTCGGTTCTTC. As protein: CSVEDPLAGVRFF.

V is TRBV5-5 and J is TRBJ2-2; D is possibly TRBD2 (6 bases). The CDR3 runs to 17 residues. CDR1 and CDR2 (germline): SGHKS, YYEKEE (reference sequence). V gave up 6 bases and J gave up 5 bases, with 23 bases separating them. The CDR3 DNA is TGTGCCAGCACCCCCACATCCTCAGGGAGGAATACCGGGGAGCTGTTTTTT. Protein: CASTPTSSGRNTGELFF.

This clonotype occurred a few times. The chain links TRBV20-1 to TRBJ2-1, with TRBD2 matching 9 bases. J was trimmed by 9 bases and V by 5 bases; bases with no gene match: 17. There are 16 residues in the CDR3. Germline lookup yields CDR1 DFQATT and CDR2 SNEGSKA (reference sequence). CDR3 amino acids: CSAFRGSSGSYGEQFF. The CDR3 DNA reads TGCAGTGCTTTCAGAGGGAGTAGCGGGAGTTACGGTGAGCAGTTCTTC.

This clonotype was counted only a few times. This chain connects TRBV6-2 or TRBV6-3 to TRBJ1-2, with TRBD1 matching 7 bases. Germline V lookup: CDR1 MNHEY, CDR2 SVGEGT. Losses at the gene ends were 0 bases for V and 2 bases for J; bases not matched to a gene: 6. This CDR3 is built from 16 residues. The CDR3 loop reads CASSYSGDSGNYGYTF. CDR3 DNA: TGTGCCAGCAGTTACTCGGGGGACAGTGGAAACTATGGCTACACCTTC.

This clonotype was seen a few times. The chain uses TRBV6-6 and TRBJ2-7; 8 bases match TRBD1. J gave up 2 bases and V 5 bases, and 2 bases lay outside the gene matches. This CDR3 spans 13 amino acids. Germline values: CDR1 MNHNY, CDR2 SVGAGI (reference sequence). CDR3 protein: CASSGTGTYEQYF. The CDR3 DNA sequence: TGTGCCAGCAGTGGGACAGGCACCTACGAGCAGTACTTC.

The chain carries TRBV7-2 and TRBJ2-3, with a possible D match to TRBD1 (6 bases). Germline CDR1 is SGHTA and CDR2 is FQGNSA. The V end lost 5 bases, the J end lost 2 bases, and 11 bases lay between the germline ends. The CDR3 is made up of 14 amino acids. CDR3: CASSPRQVTDTQYF. The CDR3 coding sequence is TGTGCCAGCAGCCCACGACAGGTCACAGATACGCAGTATTTT.

The chain couples TRBV25-1 to TRBJ2-3; D possibly corresponds to TRBD2 (5 bases). Trimming removed 9 bases at V and 1 base at J, with 11 bases between. Germline V CDR1 and CDR2: MGHDK, SYGVNS. This CDR3 comprises 13 residues. DNA of the CDR3: TGTGCCAGTCCCGACGGGGGCACAGATACGCAGTATTTT. Protein: CASPDGGTDTQYF.

Only a few counts were recorded for this clonotype. The junction shows a germline mismatch at one end, possibly a read error. This sequence joins TRBV7-7 and TRBJ2-1; 10 positions agree with TRBD2. The V gene's germline CDR1 is SSHAT and CDR2 FNYEAQ (reference sequence). The CDR3 spans 12 residues. The CDR3 DNA reads TGTGCTAGCAGCTCCTCTAGCGGGAGGCAGTTCTTC. Protein sequence: CASSSSSGRQFF.

The DNA for the CDR3 is TGTGCCAGCAGCGACGGGATTAGCACAGATACGCAGTATTTT. This encodes CASSDGISTDTQYF. This rearrangement joins TRBV5-4 to TRBJ2-3, with D perhaps matching TRBD2 (5 bases). This CDR3 comprises 14 residues. Between the trimmed V and J ends, which lost 4 bases and 0 bases, there was a span of 9 bases. The germline gives CDR1 SGHNT, CDR2 YYREEE (reference sequence).

A few counts support this clonotype. The chain recombines TRBV15 with TRBJ2-1; D gene unclear. The germline V gene encodes CDR1 LNHNV and CDR2 YYDKDF (reference sequence). V lost 3 bases and J 6 bases, leaving 18 bases between the germline ends. There are 16 residues in the CDR3. DNA for the CDR3: TGTGCCACCAGCAGGCCTATCGCTATTCAAGGCAATGAGCAGTTCTTC. Encoded protein: CATSRPIAIQGNEQFF.

The chain carries TRBV5-1 and TRBJ2-3, with 14 bases fitting TRBD2. J was trimmed by 8 bases and V by 3 bases; bases with no gene match: 5. Germline V gene sequence: CDR1 SGHRS, CDR2 YFSETQ. CDR3 length: 15 amino acids. The CDR3 sequence is CASSSGLAGVSTQYF. CDR3 nucleotide sequence: TGCGCCAGCAGCTCGGGACTAGCGGGAGTTAGTACGCAGTATTTT.

This clonotype came up a few times. V usage is TRBV12-5 and J usage is TRBJ2-1, with D perhaps matching TRBD2 (6 bases). The germline V and J ends were trimmed by 8 bases and 6 bases, with 14 bases remaining between them. Germline lookup yields CDR1 LGHNT and CDR2 FRNRAP. This CDR3 is 13 amino acids long. This CDR3 reads CASHASDPNEQFF. For the CDR3, the DNA is TGTGCTAGTCATGCTAGCGACCCCAATGAGCAGTTCTTC.

This chain uses TRBV7-6 with TRBJ2-7; 10 bases map to TRBD1. Germline V gene sequence: CDR1 SGHVS, CDR2 FNYEAQ. This CDR3 is built from 13 residues. V lost 5 bases to trimming and J lost 9 bases; unmatched junction nucleotides: 7. The CDR3: CASSRGQGSGQYF. The CDR3 DNA follows: TGTGCCAGCAGCCGGGGACAGGGGTCGGGGCAGTACTTC.

There are a few counts of this clonotype. CDR3 in amino acids: CASSDWDTSSYNEQFF. DNA of the CDR3: TGTGCCAGCAGCGACTGGGACACGAGCTCCTACAATGAGCAGTTCTTC. V gene TRBV11-2 combines with J gene TRBJ2-1; maybe TRBD1 (6 bases). Trimming removed 5 bases from V and 0 bases from J, with 14 bases in between. CDR3 length: 16 residues. CDR1 is SGHAT, CDR2 FQNNGV, per germline.

This clonotype occurred many times. V is TRBV6-2 or TRBV6-3 and J is TRBJ2-7; the D call may be TRBD1 or TRBD2 (5 bases each). Deletions cut 7 bases from V and 6 bases from J, with 10 bases between. The CDR3 extends over 11 amino acids. Per germline, CDR1 MNHEY and CDR2 SVGEGT. CDR3 protein: CASNHGGEQYF. The CDR3 DNA is TGTGCCAGCAACCATGGGGGCGAGCAGTACTTC.

The chain uses TRBV9 and TRBJ2-1; 9 positions match TRBD2. This CDR3 comprises 18 residues. The germline V gene encodes CDR1 SGDLS and CDR2 YYNGEE. V was pared by 3 bases and J by 6 bases, with 16 bases of the junction left unmatched. CDR3 in DNA: TGTGCCAGCAGCGCTAGCCCTCCTTCCCAGCGGGGGGCCAATGAGCAGTTCTTC. Encoded protein: CASSASPPSQRGANEQFF.

This clonotype was seen more than once but under ten times. V usage is TRBV7-2 and J usage is TRBJ1-2; D is possibly TRBD1 (6 bases). V shed 0 bases and J shed 8 bases, with 10 bases lying between them. Per germline, CDR1 SGHTA and CDR2 FQGNSA. The CDR3 has 13 amino acids. In DNA, the CDR3 is TGTGCCAGCAGCTTAGCCGGGACACGAGGCTACACCTTC. Translation gives CASSLAGTRGYTF.

In this sample, this clonotype turned up once. J is TRBJ1-3 and V is TRBV5-1; TRBD1 aligns across 7 bases. The V gene end was trimmed by 5 bases and the J gene end by 4 bases; junction bases not matched to a gene: 9. Germline CDR1 is SGHRS and CDR2 is YFSETQ. The CDR3 is 15 residues long. CDR3 in amino acids: CASSGTADFGNTIYF. The CDR3 DNA sequence: TGCGCCAGCAGTGGGACAGCCGACTTCGGAAACACCATATATTTT.

The genes are TRBV6-5 and TRBJ1-1; 9 bases fit TRBD1. CDR3 length equals 17 residues. The germline V gene has CDR1 MNHEY and CDR2 SVGAGI. With 1 base clipped from V and 5 bases from J, the junction kept 11 bases outside the gene matches. The CDR3 loop is CASSYYAPGQGGTEAFF. Here the CDR3 DNA reads TGTGCCAGCAGTTACTACGCCCCGGGACAGGGTGGAACTGAAGCTTTCTTT.

This clonotype was detected a few times. The rearrangement uses TRBV20-1 and TRBJ2-7, with TRBD1 as a possible D gene (5 bases). Trimming removed 6 bases at V and 2 bases at J, with 17 bases between. CDR1 and CDR2 (germline): DFQATT, SNEGSKA (reference sequence). This CDR3 has 14 residues. This CDR3 reads CSATPAGLAYEQYF. The DNA for the CDR3 is TGCAGTGCAACACCCGCAGGGCTCGCCTACGAGCAGTACTTC.